This T cell receptor (beta chain) was recovered during a study of neurological immune-mediated disorders. Synthesis of cDNA was carried out by template-switch 5'RACE. The reaction used 10-nucleotide random UMIs. Every sequencing run returned over 190 million TCR-beta sequences, which were derived from 15-18 subjects. Each CDR3 protein gets one entry after TCRdb re-called the 5' RACE reads with MiXCR. The repertoire has approximately 40,000 distinct CDR3 sequences, 10% to 15% of them found once; the top ten carry 1.3%. CDR3 length equals 15 residues. With V trimmed by 5 bases and J by 7 bases, 10 bases remained unmatched. Germline V gene data show CDR1 as LGHDT and CDR2 as YNNKEL (reference sequence). At least ten counts were recorded for this clonotype. 2 million unsorted PBMCs were stored in RNAlater at -80 °C before RNA extraction.

The sequence came from a female donor in good health. Sequenced sample: PBMCs. The rearrangement uses TRBV3-1 and TRBJ1-4; 7 bases are shared with TRBD1. The CDR3: CASSFLRGLGEKLFF. CDR3 coding DNA: TGTGCCAGCAGCTTTTTAAGGGGGCTTGGTGAAAAACTGTTTTTT.